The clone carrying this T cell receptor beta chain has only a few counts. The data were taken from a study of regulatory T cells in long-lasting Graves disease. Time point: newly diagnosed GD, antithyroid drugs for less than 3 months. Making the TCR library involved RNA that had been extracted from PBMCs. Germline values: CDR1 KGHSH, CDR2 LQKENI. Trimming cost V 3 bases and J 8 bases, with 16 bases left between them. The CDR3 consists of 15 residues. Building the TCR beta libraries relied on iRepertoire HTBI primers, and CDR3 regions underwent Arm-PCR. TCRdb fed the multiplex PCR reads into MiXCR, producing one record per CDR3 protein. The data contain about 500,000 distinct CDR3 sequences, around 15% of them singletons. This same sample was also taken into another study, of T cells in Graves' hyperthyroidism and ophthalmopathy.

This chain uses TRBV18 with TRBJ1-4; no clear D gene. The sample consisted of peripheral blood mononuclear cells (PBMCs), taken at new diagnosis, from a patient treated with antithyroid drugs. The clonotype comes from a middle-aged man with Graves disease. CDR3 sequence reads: CASSPTRATGEKLFF. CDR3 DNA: TGTGCCAGCTCACCGACCCGGGCCACCGGAGAAAAACTGTTTTTT. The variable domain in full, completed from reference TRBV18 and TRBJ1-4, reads NAGVMQNPRHLVRRRGQEARLRCSPMKGHSHVYWYRQLPEEGLKFMVYLQKENIIDESGMPKERFSAEFPKEGPSILRIQQVVRGDSAAYFCASSPTRATGEKLFFGSGTQLSVL.